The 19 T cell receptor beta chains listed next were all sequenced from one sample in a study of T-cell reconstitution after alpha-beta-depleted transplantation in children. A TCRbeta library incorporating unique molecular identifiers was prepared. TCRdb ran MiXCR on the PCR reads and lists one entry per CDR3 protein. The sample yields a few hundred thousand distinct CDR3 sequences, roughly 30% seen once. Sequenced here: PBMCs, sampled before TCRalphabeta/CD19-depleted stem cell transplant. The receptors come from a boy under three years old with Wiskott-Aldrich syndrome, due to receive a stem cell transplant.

CDR3 residues: CATSGRDGDTQYF. The CDR3, as DNA: TGTGCCACATCTGGGCGGGACGGGGATACGCAGTATTTT. This chain links TRBV10-3 with TRBJ2-3; D possibly corresponds to TRBD2 (6 bases). V lost 10 bases to trimming and J lost 6 bases, with 17 bases between them. The CDR3 has 13 residues. Germline assignment: CDR1 ENHRY and CDR2 SYGVKD.

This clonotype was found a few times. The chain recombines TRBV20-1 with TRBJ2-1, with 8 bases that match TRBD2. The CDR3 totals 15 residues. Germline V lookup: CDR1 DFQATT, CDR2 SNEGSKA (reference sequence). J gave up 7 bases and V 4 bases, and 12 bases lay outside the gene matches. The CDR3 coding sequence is TGCAGTGCTAAGAGGCTCGCGGGAGGCCAGAATGAGCAGTTCTTC. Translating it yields CSAKRLAGGQNEQFF.

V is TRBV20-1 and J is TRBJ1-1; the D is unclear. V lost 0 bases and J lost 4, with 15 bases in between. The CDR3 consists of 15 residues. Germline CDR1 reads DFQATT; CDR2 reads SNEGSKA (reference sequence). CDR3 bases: TGCAGTGCTAGAGATGGAAGGGCGGTGATCACTGAAGCTTTCTTT. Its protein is CSARDGRAVITEAFF.

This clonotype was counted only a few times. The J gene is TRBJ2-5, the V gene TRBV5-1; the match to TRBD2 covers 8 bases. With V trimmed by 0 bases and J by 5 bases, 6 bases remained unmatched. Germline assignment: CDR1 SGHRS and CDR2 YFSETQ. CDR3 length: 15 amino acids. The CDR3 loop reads CASSLGPGLGETQYF. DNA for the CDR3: TGCGCCAGCAGCTTGGGGCCGGGACTAGGGGAGACCCAGTACTTC.

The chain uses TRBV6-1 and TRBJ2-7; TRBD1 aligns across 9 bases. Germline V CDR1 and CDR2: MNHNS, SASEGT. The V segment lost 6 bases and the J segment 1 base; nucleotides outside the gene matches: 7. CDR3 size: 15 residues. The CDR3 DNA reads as TGTGCCAGCAGCCCGGACAGGGGAATGTCCTACGAGCAGTACTTC. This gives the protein CASSPDRGMSYEQYF.

The CDR3 coding sequence is TGTGCCAGCAGCTATGGGGGGGACATAGGGCCCCAGCATTTT. It translates to CASSYGGDIGPQHF. V usage is TRBV5-8 and J usage is TRBJ1-5; D perhaps matches TRBD1 (6 bases). Germline V gene lookup returns CDR1 SGHTS and CDR2 YDEGEE. V gave up 3 bases and J gave up 9 bases, with 16 bases separating them. The CDR3 length is 14 residues.

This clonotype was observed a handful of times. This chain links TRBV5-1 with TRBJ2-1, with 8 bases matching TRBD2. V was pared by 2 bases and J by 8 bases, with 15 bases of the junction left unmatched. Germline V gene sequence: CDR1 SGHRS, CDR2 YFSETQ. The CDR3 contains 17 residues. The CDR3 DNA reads TGCGCCAGCAGCTTTCGGACTAGCACTGGTTTAGGTGATGAGCAGTTCTTC. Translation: CASSFRTSTGLGDEQFF.

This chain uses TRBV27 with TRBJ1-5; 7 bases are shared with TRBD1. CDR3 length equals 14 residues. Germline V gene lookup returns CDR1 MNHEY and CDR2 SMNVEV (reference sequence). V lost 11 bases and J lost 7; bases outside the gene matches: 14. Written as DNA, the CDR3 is TGTGCCTATGAGACAGGGAGAGAACCCCAGCCCCAGCATTTT. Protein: CAYETGREPQPQHF.

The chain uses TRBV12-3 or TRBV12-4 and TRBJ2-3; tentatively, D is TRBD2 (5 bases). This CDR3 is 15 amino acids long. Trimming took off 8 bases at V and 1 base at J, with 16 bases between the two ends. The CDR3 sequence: CASRLSGGRTDTQYF. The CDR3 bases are TGTGCCAGCCGCCTTTCCGGAGGTCGCACAGATACGCAGTATTTT.

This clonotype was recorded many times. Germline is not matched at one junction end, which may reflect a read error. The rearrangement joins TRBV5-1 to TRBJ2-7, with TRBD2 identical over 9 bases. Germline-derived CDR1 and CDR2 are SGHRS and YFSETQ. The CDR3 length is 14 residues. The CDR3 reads CASSLAGAAYEQYF. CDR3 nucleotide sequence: TGTGCCAGCAGTTTAGCGGGGGCTGCCTACGAGCAGTACTTC. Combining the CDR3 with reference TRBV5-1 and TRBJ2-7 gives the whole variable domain KAGVTQTPRYLIKTRGQQVTLSCSPISGHRSVSWYQQTPGQGLQFLFEYFSETQRNKGNFPGRFSGRQFSNSRSEMNVSTLELGDSALYLCASSLAGAAYEQYFGPGTRLTVT.

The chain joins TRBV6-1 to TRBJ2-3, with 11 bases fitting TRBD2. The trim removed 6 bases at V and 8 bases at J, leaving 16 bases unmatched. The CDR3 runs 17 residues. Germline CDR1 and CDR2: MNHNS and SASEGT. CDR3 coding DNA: TGTGCCAGCAGCCTCGGGACTAGCGGCCACCCTTTAGGTACGCAGTATTTT. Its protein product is CASSLGTSGHPLGTQYF.

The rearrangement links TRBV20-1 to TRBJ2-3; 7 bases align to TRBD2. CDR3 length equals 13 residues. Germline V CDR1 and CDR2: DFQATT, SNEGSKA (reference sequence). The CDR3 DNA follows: TGCAGCAAGGGCGGGAGTCGTCTAGATACGCAGTATTTT. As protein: CSKGGSRLDTQYF.

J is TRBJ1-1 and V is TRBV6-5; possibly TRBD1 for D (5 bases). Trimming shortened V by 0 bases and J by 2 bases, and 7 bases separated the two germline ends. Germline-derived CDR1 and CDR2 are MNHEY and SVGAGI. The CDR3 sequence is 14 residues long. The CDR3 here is CASSYSGLNTEAFF. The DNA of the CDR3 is TGTGCCAGCAGTTACTCGGGGCTCAACACTGAAGCTTTCTTT.

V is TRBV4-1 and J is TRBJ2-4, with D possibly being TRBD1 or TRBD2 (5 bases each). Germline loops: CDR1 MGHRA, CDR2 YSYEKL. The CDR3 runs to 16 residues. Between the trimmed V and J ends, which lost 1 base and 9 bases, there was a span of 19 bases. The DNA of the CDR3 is TGCGCCAGCAGCCAAGCGTCTAGCCGACGCCAGGGCATTCAGTACTTC. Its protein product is CASSQASSRRQGIQYF.

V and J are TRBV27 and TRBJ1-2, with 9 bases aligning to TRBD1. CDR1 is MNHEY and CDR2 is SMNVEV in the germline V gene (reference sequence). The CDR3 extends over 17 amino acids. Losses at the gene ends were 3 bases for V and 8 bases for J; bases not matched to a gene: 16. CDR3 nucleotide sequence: TGTGCCAGCAGTTTCACCCGGATCCGGGACAGGGCCTCCGGCTACACCTTC. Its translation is CASSFTRIRDRASGYTF.

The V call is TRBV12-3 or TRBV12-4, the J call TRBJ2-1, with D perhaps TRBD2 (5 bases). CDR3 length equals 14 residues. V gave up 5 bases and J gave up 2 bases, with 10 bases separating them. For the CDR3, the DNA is TGTGCCAGCAGTCGACTACCCGCCTACAATGAGCAGTTCTTC. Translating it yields CASSRLPAYNEQFF.

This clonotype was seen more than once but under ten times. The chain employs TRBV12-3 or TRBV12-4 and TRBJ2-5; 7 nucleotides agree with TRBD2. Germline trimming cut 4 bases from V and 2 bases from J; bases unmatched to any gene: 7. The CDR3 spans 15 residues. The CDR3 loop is CASSSLPGGQETQYF. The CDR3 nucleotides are TGTGCCAGCAGTTCCCTACCGGGGGGTCAAGAGACCCAGTACTTC.

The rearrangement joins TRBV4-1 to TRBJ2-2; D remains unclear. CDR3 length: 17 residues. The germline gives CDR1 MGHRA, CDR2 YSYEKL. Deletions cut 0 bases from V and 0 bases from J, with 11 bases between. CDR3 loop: CASSQDSAFANTGELFF. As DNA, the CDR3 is TGCGCCAGCAGCCAAGATTCGGCGTTCGCGAACACCGGGGAGCTGTTTTTT.

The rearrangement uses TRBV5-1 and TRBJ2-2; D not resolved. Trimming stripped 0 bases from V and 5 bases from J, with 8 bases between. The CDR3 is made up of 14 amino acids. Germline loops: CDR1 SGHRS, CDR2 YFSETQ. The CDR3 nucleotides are TGCGCCAGCAGCTTGGATCCAAAGACCGGGGAGCTGTTTTTT. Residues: CASSLDPKTGELFF.